This T cell receptor beta chain was found in a study of human T cells and chemical hapten exposure. There are a few counts of this clonotype. MiXCR, applied by TCRdb to the RACE reads, yields one record per CDR3 protein. The table includes about 270,000 distinct CDR3 sequences, roughly 7.7% detected once. V was shortened by 7 bases and J by 4 bases, with 11 bases between the two germline ends. This CDR3 comprises 11 residues. Germline V gene data show CDR1 as SQVTM and CDR2 as ANQGSEA. Time point specified: pre-sensitization, week 0. Treatment here: therapeutic diphenylcyclopropenone sensitization with weekly scalp DPC. Before extraction, the whole blood was not fractionated, and total RNA was taken from it.

The chain has TRBV29-1 and TRBJ2-7, with TRBD1 as a possible D gene (6 bases). Sequenced here: whole blood, sampled in connection with sensitization to the hapten diphenylcyclopropenone (DPC). This TCR was recovered from a man aged 18 to 30 with alopecia areata. Some clones in this sample may be carry-over from other donors' samples. Here the CDR3 reads CSARTVYEQYF. CDR3 sequence (DNA): TGCAGCGCTAGGACAGTTTACGAGCAGTACTTC.